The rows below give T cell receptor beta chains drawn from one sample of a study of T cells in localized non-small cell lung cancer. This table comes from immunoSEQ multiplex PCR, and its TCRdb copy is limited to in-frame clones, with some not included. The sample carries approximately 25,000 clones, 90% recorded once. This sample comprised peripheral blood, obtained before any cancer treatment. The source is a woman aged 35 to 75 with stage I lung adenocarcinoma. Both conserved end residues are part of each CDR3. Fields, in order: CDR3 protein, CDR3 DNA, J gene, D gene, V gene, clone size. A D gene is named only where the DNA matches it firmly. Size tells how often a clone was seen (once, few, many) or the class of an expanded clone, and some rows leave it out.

CASSEEVNTEAFF TGTGCCAGCAGTGAAGAAGTGAACACTGAAGCTTTCTTT TRBJ1-1 . TRBV2 .
CASSLGRAQGSYEQYF TGTGCCAGCAGCTTAGGCCGGGCCCAGGGGTCCTACGAGCAGTACTTC TRBJ2-7 . TRBV7-9 .
CASSFYGLSYEQYF TGCGCCAGCAGCTTCTACGGACTTTCCTACGAGCAGTACTTC TRBJ2-7 . TRBV5-1 few
CASSPLAGGPYEQYF TGTGCCAGCAGTCCCTTGGCGGGAGGGCCCTACGAGCAGTACTTC TRBJ2-7 TRBD2 TRBV28 .
CASSEQGLAGETQYF TGTGCCAGCAGTGAACAGGGACTAGCCGGCGAGACCCAGTACTTC TRBJ2-5 TRBD2 TRBV2 .
CASSPTGGTEAFF TGTGCCAGTAGTCCGACAGGGGGCACTGAAGCTTTCTTT TRBJ1-1 TRBD1 TRBV19 .
CASSGVGGEQYF TGTGCCAGCAGTGGCGTCGGGGGCGAGCAGTACTTC TRBJ2-7 . TRBV27 once
CASRVGGTYEQYF TGTGCCAGCAGGGTGGGGGGTACCTACGAGCAGTACTTC TRBJ2-7 . TRBV5-4 .
CASSLTSGSSGTQYF TGTGCCAGCAGCCTTACTAGCGGCAGTTCTGGTACGCAGTATTTT TRBJ2-3 TRBD2 TRBV6-1 .
CASSPGTRPQETQYF TGTGCCAGTAGTCCTGGGACTAGACCGCAAGAGACCCAGTACTTC TRBJ2-5 TRBD2 TRBV19 once
CASRRTEAFF TGTGCCAGTCGTAGGACTGAAGCTTTCTTT TRBJ1-1 . TRBV9 .
CASSSQGYNEQFF TGTGCCAGCAGCTCGCAGGGATACAATGAGCAGTTCTTC TRBJ2-1 . TRBV5-4 once
CASSYSEGTGREKLFF TGTGCCAGCAGTTACTCTGAGGGGACCGGACGCGAAAAACTGTTTTTT TRBJ1-4 . TRBV6-5 once
CASSQSRQAGEKLFF TGCGCCAGCAGTCAATCCCGGCAAGCCGGGGAAAAACTGTTTTTT TRBJ1-4 . TRBV23-1 .
CSARGDTEAFF TGCAGTGCTAGGGGGGACACTGAAGCTTTCTTT TRBJ1-1 . TRBV20-1 .
CASSPSDGGGTDTQYF TGTGCCAGCTCACCGTCCGACGGGGGGGGCACAGATACGCAGTATTTT TRBJ2-3 TRBD2 TRBV18 .
CAWSVWGRKTEAFF TGTGCCTGGAGTGTATGGGGACGGAAGACTGAAGCTTTCTTT TRBJ1-1 . TRBV30 .
CASSIRDPSTDTQYF TGCGCCAGCAGCATACGGGATCCGAGCACAGATACGCAGTATTTT TRBJ2-3 . TRBV4-3 .
CASSLSSNYGYTF TGTGCCAGCAGCTTGAGCTCTAACTATGGCTACACCTTC TRBJ1-2 . TRBV7-2 .
CASSMQRATDTQYF TGTGCCAGTAGTATGCAGCGGGCCACAGATACGCAGTATTTT TRBJ2-3 . TRBV19 .
CASSLETTGKNAFF TGTGCCAGCAGCTTGGAAACCACAGGGAAGAATGCTTTCTTT TRBJ1-1 . TRBV5-6 .
CASSQPRLVRSYNEQFF TGCGCCAGCAGCCAACCTAGACTTGTCCGCTCCTACAATGAGCAGTTCTTC TRBJ2-1 . TRBV4-1 .
CASSQSRDSYEQYF TGTGCCAGCAGTCAAAGCCGGGACTCCTACGAGCAGTACTTC TRBJ2-7 . TRBV6-7 .
CASRSRGGPYNEQFF TGTGCCAGCAGGTCGCGGGGGGGCCCTTACAATGAGCAGTTCTTC TRBJ2-1 TRBD2 TRBV7-2 .
CASSPMDYQETQYF TGTGCCAGCTCCCCGATGGATTATCAAGAGACCCAGTACTTC TRBJ2-5 . TRBV18 .
CASSYSNSVYEQYF TGTGCCAGCAGTTACTCGAATAGCGTTTACGAGCAGTACTTC TRBJ2-7 . TRBV6-5 .
CASTRLDGGVSTEAFF TGTGCCAGTACCCGCTTGGACGGAGGGGTCTCCACTGAAGCTTTCTTT TRBJ1-1 . TRBV19 .
CASSLTSGGHNEQFF TGCGCCAGCAGCTTGACTAGCGGGGGGCACAATGAGCAGTTCTTC TRBJ2-1 TRBD2 TRBV5-1 .
CASSDNRGRNTEAFF TGTGCCAGCAGCGACAACAGGGGCCGGAACACTGAAGCTTTCTTT TRBJ1-1 TRBD1 TRBV7-8 .
CASSEYRDSGYTF TGCGCCAGCAGTGAGTACCGAGACAGCGGCTACACCTTC TRBJ1-2 . TRBV10-1 .
CASSSGDSGSPLHF TGTGCCAGCAGTTCCGGGGATAGTGGTTCACCCCTCCACTTT TRBJ1-6 . TRBV6-5 .
CASSYSSGRGDEQFF TGTGCCAGCAGTTACTCTAGCGGGAGAGGAGATGAGCAGTTCTTC TRBJ2-1 TRBD2 TRBV6-5 .
CASSTGANVLTF TGTGCCAGCAGCACTGGGGCCAACGTCCTGACTTTC TRBJ2-6 . TRBV5-6 .
CATSTERFVSGNTIYF TGTGCCACCAGCACCGAGAGGTTTGTCTCTGGAAACACCATATATTTT TRBJ1-3 . TRBV15 once
CASMGQVRNTEAFF TGTGCCAGCATGGGACAGGTTAGGAACACTGAAGCTTTCTTT TRBJ1-1 TRBD1 TRBV2 few
CASSVLAGGTDTQYF TGCGCCAGCAGCGTACTAGCGGGGGGCACAGATACGCAGTATTTT TRBJ2-3 TRBD2 TRBV5-1 .
CASSLVGQPQHF TGTGCCAGCAGCTTGGTTGGTCAGCCCCAGCATTTT TRBJ1-5 . TRBV5-6 .
CASSSRSGGDSTDTQYF TGTGCCAGCAGTTCCAGGTCGGGTGGAGATAGCACAGATACGCAGTATTTT TRBJ2-3 . TRBV7-9 .
CASSTRQGLPRETQYF TGTGCCAGTAGTACAAGACAGGGGCTTCCCCGGGAGACCCAGTACTTC TRBJ2-5 TRBD1 TRBV19 .
CASSLANQAGGNTIYF TGTGCCAGCAGCTTAGCGAATCAGGCTGGGGGAAACACCATATATTTT TRBJ1-3 . TRBV7-6 few
CASRGDRGNSPLHF TGCGCCAGCAGAGGGGACAGGGGAAATTCACCCCTCCACTTT TRBJ1-6 TRBD1 TRBV10-2 .
CASSLATVFGVGNQPQHF TGTGCCAGCAGCTTAGCTACTGTATTCGGTGTTGGCAATCAGCCCCAGCATTTT TRBJ1-5 . TRBV7-8 .
CASNGNSRQPQHF TGTGCCAGCAACGGCAACTCGCGCCAGCCCCAGCATTTT TRBJ1-5 . TRBV7-2 .
CASSPGNMNTEAFF TGTGCCAGCAGCCCCGGAAACATGAACACTGAAGCTTTCTTT TRBJ1-1 . TRBV9 .
CASSGQDGHNEQFF TGTGCCAGCTCCGGACAGGACGGCCACAATGAGCAGTTCTTC TRBJ2-1 TRBD1 TRBV18 .
CASSYSGTGGTGELFF TGTGCCAGCAGTTACTCTGGGACAGGGGGAACCGGGGAGCTGTTTTTT TRBJ2-2 TRBD1 TRBV6-5 .
CASSLAPAGTNEKLFF TGTGCCAGCAGCTTAGCCCCAGCAGGGACTAATGAAAAACTGTTTTTT TRBJ1-4 . TRBV7-6 .
CASSFRGTSGITDTQYF TGTGCCAGCAGTTTCCGCGGGACTAGCGGGATCACAGATACGCAGTATTTT TRBJ2-3 TRBD2 TRBV27 .
CASSLGQEPYEQYF TGTGCCAGCTCACTGGGACAGGAGCCTTACGAGCAGTACTTC TRBJ2-7 TRBD1 TRBV18 .
CASSLGTGSYYGYTF TGTGCCAGCAGCCTTGGGACAGGGTCATACTATGGCTACACCTTC TRBJ1-2 TRBD1 TRBV11-1 .
CASSVGMDRALNYGYTF TGTGCCAGCAGCGTTGGAATGGACAGGGCGCTCAACTATGGCTACACCTTC TRBJ1-2 TRBD1 TRBV9 .
CAWTAWTGTYEQYF TGTGCCTGGACCGCCTGGACAGGGACCTACGAGCAGTACTTC TRBJ2-7 TRBD1 TRBV30 .